The rows below give T cell receptor beta chains drawn from one sample of a study of technical replicates of blood from a handful of donors. The method was immunoSEQ multiplex PCR; TCRdb's version includes in-frame clones alone and lacks a portion of them. The sample includes about 75,000 clones, 91% of them seen just once. Sequenced material: T cells isolated from PBMCs. These receptors originate from a human donor in good health. Some clones in this sample may be carry-over from other donors' samples. CDR3s include the opening cysteine and the closing phenylalanine or tryptophan. Fields, in order: D gene, J gene, V gene, clone size, CDR3 protein, CDR3 DNA. The D gene is left open where the match is weak. Not every row has a clone size; where given, it reads once, few, many or a size class.

TRBD2 | TRBJ2-3 | TRBV9 | NA | CASSVGVGLGTNTDTQYF | TGTGCCAGCAGCGTAGGCGTGGGATTGGGGACTAACACAGATACGCAGTATTTT
TRBD1 | TRBJ1-1 | TRBV15 | NA | CATSGDRDTEAFF | TGTGCCACCAGCGGGGACAGGGACACTGAAGCTTTCTTT
NA | TRBJ1-1 | TRBV7-9 | few | CASSSRDLNTEAFF | TGTGCCAGCAGCTCCAGGGATTTGAACACTGAAGCTTTCTTT
NA | TRBJ2-5 | TRBV6-5 | NA | CASSTVRETQYF | TGTGCCAGCAGTACGGTCCGGGAGACCCAGTACTTC
NA | TRBJ1-4 | TRBV10-2 | NA | CASRREEKLFF | TGCGCCAGCAGACGAGAAGAAAAACTGTTTTTT
NA | TRBJ2-2 | TRBV7-8 | NA | CASSLWLQGTGELFF | TGTGCCAGCAGCTTGTGGTTGCAGGGGACCGGGGAGCTGTTTTTT
NA | TRBJ1-2 | TRBV2 | NA | CASIAQEYGYTF | TGTGCCAGCATTGCACAGGAGTATGGCTACACCTTC
NA | TRBJ1-5 | TRBV30 | once | CAWESLGGPQHF | TGTGCCTGGGAGTCCTTGGGAGGTCCGCAGCATTTT
NA | TRBJ1-3 | TRBV5-1 | NA | CASSLAGAGNTIYF | TGCGCCAGCAGCTTGGCCGGAGCTGGAAACACCATATATTTT
TRBD1 | TRBJ1-5 | TRBV4-1 | once | CASSQVFPAAGQGAYSNQPQHF | TGCGCCAGCAGCCAAGTTTTCCCGGCGGCGGGACAGGGGGCTTATAGCAATCAGCCCCAGCATTTT
NA | TRBJ1-2 | TRBV5-1 | NA | CASSLIQGWGYTF | TGCGCCAGCAGCCTAATACAGGGTTGGGGCTACACCTTC
TRBD2 | TRBJ2-7 | TRBV28 | NA | CASSAREGGGLEQYF | TGTGCCAGCAGTGCAAGGGAGGGCGGAGGCCTCGAGCAGTACTTC
NA | TRBJ1-2 | TRBV9 | once | CASSEGGGRSYGYTF | TGTGCCAGCAGCGAAGGGGGGGGGCGCAGCTATGGCTACACCTTC
TRBD2 | TRBJ2-7 | TRBV5-8 | once | CASSLTTSGGYEQYF | TGTGCCAGCAGCTTGACCACTAGCGGGGGCTACGAGCAGTACTTC
TRBD2 | TRBJ2-7 | TRBV28 | NA | CASRGGLAGSYEQYF | TGTGCCAGCAGGGGAGGACTAGCGGGATCGTACGAGCAGTACTTC
NA | TRBJ2-7 | TRBV9 | NA | CASSVGGGGEQYF | TGTGCCAGCAGCGTAGGAGGAGGTGGCGAGCAGTACTTC
NA | TRBJ2-3 | TRBV5-1 | NA | CASSLGTPSTDTQYF | TGCGCCAGCAGCTTGGGCACTCCAAGTACAGATACGCAGTATTTT
TRBD1 | TRBJ1-1 | TRBV2 | NA | CASTNRGNTEAFF | TGTGCCAGTACGAACAGGGGGAACACTGAAGCTTTCTTT
TRBD1 | TRBJ1-1 | TRBV19 | NA | CASIPQGAENTEAFF | TGTGCCAGTATTCCACAGGGGGCAGAGAACACTGAAGCTTTCTTT
TRBD2 | TRBJ2-4 | TRBV6-1 | NA | CASSARLADKNIQYF | TGTGCCAGCAGTGCAAGACTAGCGGACAAAAACATTCAGTACTTC
NA | TRBJ2-1 | TRBV4-1 | NA | CASSQGSQGGRSYNEQFF | TGCGCCAGCAGCCAAGGTTCTCAGGGGGGCAGGTCCTACAATGAGCAGTTCTTC
TRBD2 | TRBJ2-3 | TRBV2 | NA | CARAGLATDTQYF | TGTGCCAGAGCGGGACTAGCGACAGATACGCAGTATTTT
NA | TRBJ1-2 | TRBV11-3 | NA | CASSLALGVRLFGYTF | TGTGCCAGCAGCTTAGCCCTGGGAGTCAGACTCTTTGGCTACACCTTC
TRBD2 | TRBJ2-5 | TRBV5-1 | NA | CASSSSGGAGETQYF | TGCGCCAGCAGCTCTAGCGGGGGGGCCGGGGAGACCCAGTACTTC
NA | TRBJ1-1 | TRBV11-3 | few | CASSLGGGNTEAFF | TGTGCCAGCAGCTTAGGGGGAGGGAACACTGAAGCTTTCTTT
TRBD1 | TRBJ1-1 | TRBV2 | NA | CASSFDTDRGGRAEAFF | TGTGCCAGCAGTTTTGATACGGACAGGGGGGGTAGGGCTGAAGCTTTCTTT
TRBD1 | TRBJ2-7 | TRBV5-4 | NA | CASSPGQLRHEQYF | TGTGCCAGCAGCCCGGGACAGTTGAGACACGAGCAGTACTTC
NA | TRBJ2-7 | TRBV9 | NA | CASSPRLGVHEQYF | TGTGCCAGCAGCCCCAGACTAGGGGTCCACGAGCAGTACTTC
NA | TRBJ1-1 | TRBV5-1 | NA | CASSLLAGSNTEAFF | TGCGCCAGCAGCTTGTTAGCAGGGTCAAACACTGAAGCTTTCTTT
NA | TRBJ1-2 | TRBV6-1 | NA | CASSGEGGSYGYTF | TGTGCCAGCTCCGGGGAAGGGGGATCCTATGGCTACACCTTC
NA | TRBJ1-1 | TRBV28 | NA | CASSFAGNTEAFF | TGTGCCAGCAGTTTTGCCGGGAACACTGAAGCTTTCTTT
NA | TRBJ2-1 | TRBV5-1 | NA | CASSPDGGEQFF | TGCGCCAGCAGCCCCGACGGGGGTGAGCAGTTCTTC
TRBD1 | TRBJ2-5 | TRBV30 | NA | CAWSTGVGETQYF | TGTGCCTGGAGTACAGGGGTGGGGGAGACCCAGTACTTC
NA | TRBJ2-3 | TRBV5-1 | NA | CASSLVYLSADTQYF | TGCGCCAGCAGCTTGGTTTACCTATCGGCAGATACGCAGTATTTT
NA | TRBJ1-2 | TRBV5-1 | NA | CASSLDDTVLNYGYTF | TGCGCCAGCAGCTTGGATGACACCGTCCTTAACTATGGCTACACCTTC
TRBD2 | TRBJ2-7 | TRBV13 | NA | CASSSRTSGGLMQSYEQYF | TGTGCCAGCAGCTCCAGGACTAGCGGGGGGCTAATGCAATCCTACGAGCAGTACTTC
NA | TRBJ2-1 | TRBV13 | NA | CASSLVGFYPKGGEQFF | TGTGCCAGCAGCTTAGTGGGGTTTTACCCCAAGGGAGGTGAGCAGTTCTTC
NA | TRBJ1-3 | TRBV4-2 | NA | CASSQDNSSGNTIYF | TGTGCCAGCAGCCAAGATAACAGCTCTGGAAACACCATATATTTT
NA | TRBJ1-5 | TRBV23-1 | NA | CASSRFRGKNRWPQHF | TGCGCCAGCAGTCGGTTTCGGGGGAAGAATAGGTGGCCCCAGCATTTT
TRBD2 | TRBJ2-5 | TRBV9 | once | CASSVGAGGLQETQYF | TGTGCCAGCAGCGTGGGAGCGGGGGGACTCCAAGAGACCCAGTACTTC
NA | TRBJ2-4 | TRBV1 | NA | CTSSQDASGSVQNIQYF | TGCACCAGCAGCCAAGATGCCAGCGGGAGTGTCCAAAACATTCAGTACTTC
TRBD1 | TRBJ2-5 | TRBV7-9 | NA | CASSEGQGGETQYF | TGTGCCAGCAGCGAGGGACAGGGAGGAGAGACCCAGTACTTC
NA | TRBJ2-3 | TRBV5-4 | NA | CASTLVEGRTDTQYF | TGTGCCAGCACCTTAGTCGAGGGGAGGACAGATACGCAGTATTTT
NA | TRBJ1-6 | TRBV27 | NA | CASSLGRDSPLHF | TGTGCCAGCAGTTTGGGCAGGGATTCACCCCTCCACTTT
NA | TRBJ1-4 | TRBV19 | NA | CASSTRQTGNEKLFF | TGTGCCAGTAGCACACGACAGACCGGGAATGAAAAACTGTTTTTT
TRBD1 | TRBJ1-2 | TRBV6-1 | NA | CASSATGTGGFRGYTF | TGTGCCAGCAGTGCAACCGGGACAGGGGGGTTTCGTGGCTACACCTTC
TRBD1 | TRBJ1-4 | TRBV29-1 | NA | CSVVPWGQGNEKLFF | TGCAGCGTTGTCCCCTGGGGACAGGGGAATGAAAAACTGTTTTTT
TRBD2 | TRBJ2-1 | TRBV10-1 | once | CASSPSGDNEQFF | TGCGCCAGCAGCCCCAGCGGGGACAATGAGCAGTTCTTC